The source of this TCR beta chain is a study of STAT5B mutations in CD4+ large granular lymphocyte leukemia (dated by TCRdb to the early 2020s). Context from the whole study: Among healthy controls, the CDR3 'QG' motif was associated with a particular HLA allele. Flow cytometry on FACSCanto II or FACSVerse confirmed that purified fractions exceeded 95% purity among lymphocytes. The study compared the TCRbeta repertoires of patients with CD4+ T-cell large granular lymphocyte leukemia against the TCRbeta repertoires of healthy blood donors. General findings and caveats noted by the study authors: TRBV06-family usage was enriched among the top patient clones (8/27) compared with healthy controls (2/35). Data were not HLA-matched; higher clonality in CD4+ versus CD8+ T-LGLL could reflect the relatively small sample size. Compared with healthy CD4+ repertoires, CD4-sorted patient repertoires appeared more clonal, and this difference remained even after the putative leukemic clones were removed. Each patient's main leukemic clonotypes were private, but roughly a quarter of these clonotypes showed up at low frequency in the non-leukemic repertoires of other patients.

The healthy controls were fewer than 45 blood donors, and the buffy coats of these donors were supplied by the Finnish Red Cross blood service. All TCR-sequenced material derived from peripheral blood: patient blood samples and healthy donor buffy coats. Peripheral blood mononuclear cells were isolated by Ficoll-Hypaque gradient centrifugation. For the healthy controls, CD4+ cells were obtained from buffy coats by magnetic purification. Genomic DNA was extracted with the Gentra Puregene Cell and Tissue kit and quantified on a Qubit 2.0 fluorometer. This clone was picked up a small number of times. The antigen this receptor binds is unknown. No base quality values were provided; no much bigger clone lies one nucleotide off. TCRbeta rearrangements were sequenced from genomic DNA using the immunoSEQ assay at survey resolution. Under the source paper's analysis protocol: In the TCR sequencing data, the lowest productive clonotype frequency that could be detected was 2.59 x 10-5. Only productive TCRbeta rearrangements, defined as complete and in-frame sequences, were included in the analyses. Sample clonality was computed as Simpson clonality in the immunoSEQ Analyzer version 3.0. Clones were grouped by frequency into very rare, small, medium, large (1-20%) or hyperexpanded (>20%) categories. Generation probabilities were estimated with OLGA 1.2.3, V-gene circos plots were generated with VDJtools, specificities were searched for in VDJdb, and CDR3 motifs were identified with GLIPH. Not all clones reach the TCRdb copy of this immuneACCESS table, which keeps in-frame sequences only. Checked studies attribute under half of the gap to unresolved V genes and leave the rest unexplained. Clonal size and the V and J genes are those of that table, whereas D and trimming came from the DNA. The sample table records 30,000 to 40,000 clones; 69% of these occur just once. The top ten clones comprise around 2.9% of the sample.

The CDR3, from cysteine to phenylalanine, totals 11 residues. The entry retains the CDR3 DNA only, 33 bases that are in frame from base 1. The junction shows trimming of 7 bases on V and 3 bases on J, plus 4 bases between the germline ends. CDR1 and CDR2 are read off the germline V gene (reference sequence) as LNHDA and SQIVND. Sequenced sample: CD4+ T cells from blood buffy coats. The chain links TRBV19 with TRBJ2-1; the D gene assignment is ambiguous. This receptor was taken from a human donor in good health. The DNA reads TGTGCCAGTACCGTCTACAATGAGCAGTTCTTC. Protein translation: CASTVYNEQFF.